This T cell receptor beta chain was captured by sequencing in a study of CXCR3-negative and CXCR3-positive naive CD8 T cells. The libraries of TRB cDNA were prepared using 5' RACE with UMI labels. TCRdb reprocessed the 5' RACE reads and reports one entry per CDR3 protein, with no DNA. This sample's table reports over 20,000 distinct CDR3 sequences. The CDR3 has 14 residues. The germline CDR1 and CDR2 sequences are SGHDT and YYEEEE. The sequenced sample consisted of memory CD8+ T cells from blood. This clonotype was sampled from a human donor in good health. Some clones in this sample may be carry-over from other donors' samples. The chain employs TRBV5-6 and TRBJ1-4; with no DNA, the TCRdb D assignment of TRBD1 cannot be verified. CDR3 loop: CASSLGDTDEKLFF.